This TCR beta chain was identified during a study of follicular helper T cells after annual influenza vaccination. Findings of the study overall: Plasmablast frequency change correlated with clonality change in ICOS+CD38+ cTfh. Recurrent ICOS+CD38+ cTfh clonotypes included tetramer and AIM influenza-specific ones.

Method: immunoSEQ multiplex PCR; TCRdb's copy keeps in-frame clones and lacks some. The repertoire consists of over 12,000 clones, with 80% to 90% occurring once and the leading ten covering about 0.27%. Noted time point: 2014-2015 season, pre-vaccination. Each time point used about 35 to 110 mL of blood. CDR3 size: 13 residues. Germline CDR1 reads GTSNPN; CDR2 reads SVGIG (reference sequence). The V gene lost 2 bases and the J gene lost 0 bases, with 7 bases spanning the gap. Notes on this clone: Antigen unknown.

Sequencing used CXCR5- memory CD4+ T cells sorted from blood, obtained on the day of influenza vaccination. The receptor was derived from an adult who received the influenza vaccine. The chain carries TRBV30 and TRBJ2-5, with a tentative D call TRBD1 (5 bases). The chain's CDR3 is CAWSRQHQETQYF. The CDR3 nucleotides read TGTGCCTGGAGTCGACAGCACCAAGAGACCCAGTACTTC.